The 9 T cell receptor beta chains in this list originate from one sample, sequenced in a study of T cell repertoires in cytomegalovirus infection (dated by TCRdb to about 2019). Instrument on record: Illumina HiSeq 1500. TCRdb itself trimmed the public reads at Q25 with fastp, ran MiXCR and retained productive beta chains. Under each unique CDR3 protein, matching rows form one entry showing the most common genes and DNA. Present in this sample are over 250,000 distinct CDR3 sequences, roughly 24% of which were seen just once. The ten largest clones represent approximately 15% of the sample. The sample taken for sequencing was PBMCs. These receptors came from a human donor in good health (CMV status not recorded). Some clones in this sample may be carry-over from other donors' samples.

Concerning this clonotype itself: A read error may explain this, as a much larger clone is one base away. V and J are TRBV7-2 and TRBJ1-4; no clear D gene. The germline V gene has CDR1 SGHTA and CDR2 FQGNSA. The CDR3 has 15 amino acids. V lost 0 bases, J lost 7 bases, and 12 bases lay in between. CDR3 in amino acids: CASSLAREIGEKLFF. Here the CDR3 DNA reads TGTGCCAGCAGCTTAGCGAGGGAGATCGGTGAAAAACTGTTTTTT.

The chain is built from TRBV28 and TRBJ2-3; 7 bases align to TRBD1. This CDR3 has 12 residues. Trimming at V came to 5 bases and at J to 11 bases, leaving 7 bases not matched to a gene. The germline V gene has CDR1 MDHEN and CDR2 SYDVKM. The chain's CDR3 is CASSRDRQGQYF. CDR3 coding DNA: TGTGCCAGCAGTCGGGACAGACAAGGGCAGTATTTT.

This chain links TRBV12-3 or TRBV12-4 with TRBJ2-1; 7 bases map to TRBD2. Trimming at V came to 5 bases and at J to 0 bases, leaving 1 base not matched to a gene. The CDR3 consists of 14 residues. The CDR3 is CASSSGDSYNEQFF. In DNA form, the CDR3 reads TGTGCCAGCAGTAGCGGGGACTCCTACAATGAGCAGTTCTTC.

Many counts were recorded for this clonotype. The rearrangement joins TRBV7-2 to TRBJ2-3; D unclear. The CDR3 runs 14 residues. Germline V CDR1 and CDR2: SGHTA, FQGNSA. The ends were cut back, 3 bases at V and 6 bases at J, with 13 bases in the middle. Here the CDR3 reads CASSFNSYPDTQYF. In DNA, the CDR3 is TGTGCCAGCAGCTTCAACTCCTATCCGGATACGCAGTATTTT.

The V and J genes are TRBV20-1 and TRBJ1-5; 8 bases match TRBD1. CDR1 DFQATT and CDR2 SNEGSKA come from the germline V gene (reference sequence). Germline trimming cut 4 bases from V and 0 bases from J; bases unmatched to any gene: 8. The CDR3 loop spans 16 amino acids. The CDR3 coding sequence is TGCAGTGCTAACAAAGACAGGGGAAGTAGCAATCAGCCCCAGCATTTT. It translates to CSANKDRGSSNQPQHF.

The rearrangement links TRBV10-3 to TRBJ2-3, with D unresolved. The CDR3 sequence is 13 residues long. Between the trimmed V and J ends, which lost 7 bases and 6 bases, there was a span of 14 bases. Germline assignment: CDR1 ENHRY and CDR2 SYGVKD. The DNA of the CDR3 is TGTGCCATCAAACGTTATAGGAACGATACGCAGTATTTT. The encoded protein is CAIKRYRNDTQYF.

This clonotype was detected a few times. The J gene is TRBJ2-3, the V gene TRBV7-2; D gene ambiguous. Trimming removed 3 bases at V and 2 bases at J, with 9 bases between. Per germline, CDR1 SGHTA and CDR2 FQGNSA. The CDR3 length is 14 residues. The CDR3 is CASSFRVVTDTQYF. CDR3 in DNA: TGTGCCAGCAGCTTTCGTGTCGTCACAGATACGCAGTATTTT.

The chain employs TRBV10-3 and TRBJ1-1; perhaps TRBD1 as D (6 bases). The germline V gene has CDR1 ENHRY and CDR2 SYGVKD. Deletions cut 3 bases from V and 2 bases from J, with 7 bases between. This CDR3 contains 13 residues. For the CDR3, the DNA is TGTGCCATCAGTGACAGGGGAAACACTGAAGCTTTCTTT. Translation: CAISDRGNTEAFF.

This clonotype has more than one count but fewer than ten. The chain combines TRBV6-1 with TRBJ2-3; no reliable D call. Trimming took off 6 bases at V and 2 bases at J, with 12 bases between the two ends. Germline CDR1 and CDR2: MNHNS and SASEGT. The CDR3 sequence is 14 residues long. The CDR3 protein is CASSLNPLTDTQYF. The CDR3 DNA reads TGTGCCAGCAGCCTTAACCCCCTCACAGATACGCAGTATTTT.